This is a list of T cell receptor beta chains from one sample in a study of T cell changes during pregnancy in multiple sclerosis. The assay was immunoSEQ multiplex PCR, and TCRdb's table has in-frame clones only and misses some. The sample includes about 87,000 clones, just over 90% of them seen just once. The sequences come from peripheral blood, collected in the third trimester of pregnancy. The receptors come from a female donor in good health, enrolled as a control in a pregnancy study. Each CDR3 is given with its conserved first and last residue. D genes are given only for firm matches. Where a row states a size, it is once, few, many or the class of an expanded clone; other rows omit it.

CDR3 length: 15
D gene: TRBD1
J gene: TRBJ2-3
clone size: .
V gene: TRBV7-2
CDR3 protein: CASSSNRGRTDTQYF
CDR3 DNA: TGTGCCAGCAGCTCTAACAGGGGGCGAACAGATACGCAGTATTTT

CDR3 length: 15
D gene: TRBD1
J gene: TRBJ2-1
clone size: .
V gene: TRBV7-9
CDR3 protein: CASSQFRGQRNEQFF
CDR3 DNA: TGTGCCAGCAGTCAATTCCGGGGACAGCGCAATGAGCAGTTCTTC

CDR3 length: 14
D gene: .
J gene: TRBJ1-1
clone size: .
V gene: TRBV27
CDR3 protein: CASRGRGGSTEAFF
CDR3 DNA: TGTGCCAGCAGAGGCCGAGGTGGGAGCACTGAAGCTTTCTTT

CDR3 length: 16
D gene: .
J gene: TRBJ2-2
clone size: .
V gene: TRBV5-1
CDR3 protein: CASSLRSGRSTGELFF
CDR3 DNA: TGCGCCAGCAGCCTAAGGTCAGGGCGAAGCACCGGGGAGCTGTTTTTT

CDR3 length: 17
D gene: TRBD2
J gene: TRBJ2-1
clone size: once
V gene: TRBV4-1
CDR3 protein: CASSQDPVLAAYNEQFF
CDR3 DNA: TGCGCCAGCAGCCAAGACCCCGTTCTAGCGGCCTACAATGAGCAGTTCTTC

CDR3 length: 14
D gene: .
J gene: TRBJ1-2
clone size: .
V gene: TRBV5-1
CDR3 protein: CASSLDGGRYGYTF
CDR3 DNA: TGCGCCAGCAGCTTGGACGGAGGGCGCTATGGCTACACCTTC

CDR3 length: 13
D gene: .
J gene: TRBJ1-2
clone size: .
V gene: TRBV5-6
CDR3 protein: CASSLQTAYGYTF
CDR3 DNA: TGTGCCAGCAGCTTGCAGACAGCATATGGCTACACCTTC

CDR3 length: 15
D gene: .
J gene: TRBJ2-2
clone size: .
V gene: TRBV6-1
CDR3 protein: CASSEARYRTGELFF
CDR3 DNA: TGTGCCAGCAGTGAAGCCAGGTATAGGACCGGGGAGCTGTTTTTT

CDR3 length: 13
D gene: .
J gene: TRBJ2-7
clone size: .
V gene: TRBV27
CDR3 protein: CATARGSSYEQYF
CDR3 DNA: TGTGCCACCGCCCGCGGCTCCTCCTACGAGCAGTACTTC

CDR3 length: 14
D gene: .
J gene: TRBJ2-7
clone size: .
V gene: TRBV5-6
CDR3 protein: CASSFSTGAYEQYF
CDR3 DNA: TGTGCCAGCAGCTTTTCGACGGGAGCATACGAGCAGTACTTC

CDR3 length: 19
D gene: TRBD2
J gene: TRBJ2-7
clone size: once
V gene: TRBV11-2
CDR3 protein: CASSLRRGLAGEAAYEQYF
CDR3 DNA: TGTGCCAGCAGCTTACGCCGGGGACTAGCGGGAGAGGCGGCTTACGAGCAGTACTTC

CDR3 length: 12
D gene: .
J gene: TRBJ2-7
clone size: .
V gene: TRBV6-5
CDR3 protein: CASSSTGYEQYF
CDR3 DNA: TGTGCCAGCAGTTCAACAGGGTACGAGCAGTACTTC

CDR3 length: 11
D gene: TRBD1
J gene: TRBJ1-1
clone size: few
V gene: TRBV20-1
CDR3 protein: CAGGMNTEAFF
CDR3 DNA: TGCGCAGGGGGAATGAACACTGAAGCTTTCTTT

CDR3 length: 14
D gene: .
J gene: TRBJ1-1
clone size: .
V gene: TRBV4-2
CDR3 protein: CASSQDSTRTEAFF
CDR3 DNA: TGTGCCAGCAGCCAAGATTCTACCCGCACTGAAGCTTTCTTT

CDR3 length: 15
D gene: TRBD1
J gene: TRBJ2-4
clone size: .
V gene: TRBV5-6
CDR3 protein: CASSLATGGRGIQYF
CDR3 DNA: TGTGCCAGCAGCTTGGCAACAGGGGGAAGGGGCATTCAGTACTTC

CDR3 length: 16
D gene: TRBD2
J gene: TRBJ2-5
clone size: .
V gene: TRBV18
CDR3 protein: CASSRGLAGVGETQYF
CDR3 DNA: TGTGCCAGCTCACGCGGACTAGCGGGAGTCGGGGAGACCCAGTACTTC

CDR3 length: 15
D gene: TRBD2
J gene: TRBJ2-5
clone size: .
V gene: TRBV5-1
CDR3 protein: CASSLSGGTQETQYF
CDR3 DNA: TGCGCCAGCAGCTTGTCCGGGGGGACCCAAGAGACCCAGTACTTC

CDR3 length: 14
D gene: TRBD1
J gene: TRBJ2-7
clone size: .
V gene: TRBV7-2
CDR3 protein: CASSRGTGVGEQYF
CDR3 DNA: TGTGCCAGCAGCCGCGGGACAGGGGTTGGGGAGCAGTACTTC

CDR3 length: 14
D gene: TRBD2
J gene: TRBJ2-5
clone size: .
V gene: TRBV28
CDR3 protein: CASSLLAEQETQYF
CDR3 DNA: TGTGCCAGCAGTTTACTAGCGGAACAAGAGACCCAGTACTTC

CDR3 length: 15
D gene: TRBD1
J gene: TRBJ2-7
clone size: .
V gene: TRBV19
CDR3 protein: CASSPGTGGTYEQYF
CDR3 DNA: TGTGCCAGTAGCCCGGGGACAGGGGGTACCTACGAGCAGTACTTC

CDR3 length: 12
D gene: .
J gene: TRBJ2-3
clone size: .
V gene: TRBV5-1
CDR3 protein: CASSSSPDTQYF
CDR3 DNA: TGCGCCAGCAGCTCCTCCCCGGATACGCAGTATTTT

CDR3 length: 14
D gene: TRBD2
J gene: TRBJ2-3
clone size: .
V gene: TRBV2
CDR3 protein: CASPGEGSADTQYF
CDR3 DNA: TGTGCCAGCCCCGGGGAGGGTTCCGCAGATACGCAGTATTTT

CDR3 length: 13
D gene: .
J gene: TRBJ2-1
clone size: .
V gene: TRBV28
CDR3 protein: CATSWPPYNEQFF
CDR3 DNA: TGTGCCACCTCTTGGCCCCCGTACAATGAGCAGTTCTTC

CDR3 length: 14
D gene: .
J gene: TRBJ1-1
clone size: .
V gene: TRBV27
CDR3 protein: CASSFKQANTEAFF
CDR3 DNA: TGTGCCAGCAGTTTTAAACAGGCGAACACTGAAGCTTTCTTT

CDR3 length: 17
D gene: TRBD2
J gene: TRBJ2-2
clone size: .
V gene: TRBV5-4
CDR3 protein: CASSFLAGGWNTGELFF
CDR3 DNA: TGTGCCAGCAGCTTTTTGGCGGGAGGATGGAACACCGGGGAGCTGTTTTTT

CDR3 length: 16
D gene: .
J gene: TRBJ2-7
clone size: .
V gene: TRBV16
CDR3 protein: CASSRSIGERVYEQYF
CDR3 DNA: TGTGCCAGCAGCCGCTCCATAGGAGAGAGGGTTTACGAGCAGTACTTC